A selection of T cell receptor beta chains follows, all from one sample in a study of blood T cell repertoires in COVID-19. The repertoire was sequenced with immunoSEQ multiplex PCR; TCRdb's copy has only in-frame clones and lacks some. This sample yields about 70,000 clones, of which roughly four fifths are seen a single time; more than 9.5% belongs to the top ten. Sequenced sample: peripheral blood. These receptors came from an elderly woman with acute or convalescent COVID-19. CDR3s include the opening cysteine and the closing phenylalanine or tryptophan. Fields, in order: V gene, D gene, J gene, clone size, CDR3 protein, CDR3 DNA. The D gene is left open where the match is weak. Some rows have no size entry. The others give once, few or many, or a class for an expanded clone.

V: TRBV3-1/TRBV3-2; D: TRBD1; J: TRBJ1-6; size: -; CDR3: CASSPADRGNSPLHF; DNA: TGTGCCAGCAGCCCCGCTGACAGGGGGAATTCACCCCTCCACTTT
V: TRBV5-4; D: TRBD2; J: TRBJ2-7; size: once; CDR3: CASSRGGLAASQYEQYF; DNA: TGTGCCAGCAGCCGGGGGGGACTAGCGGCCTCTCAGTACGAGCAGTACTTC
V: TRBV5-1; D: TRBD2; J: TRBJ2-7; size: -; CDR3: CASSNLAGADYEQYF; DNA: TGCGCCAGCAGCAACTTAGCGGGGGCCGACTACGAGCAGTACTTC
V: TRBV27; D: TRBD1; J: TRBJ2-7; size: -; CDR3: CASSLDRGSYEQYF; DNA: TGTGCCAGCAGTTTGGACAGGGGGAGCTACGAGCAGTACTTC
V: TRBV21-1; D: -; J: TRBJ2-2; size: -; CDR3: CASSKGESPNTGELFF; DNA: TGTGCCAGCAGCAAAGGTGAGTCTCCGAACACCGGGGAGCTGTTTTTT
V: TRBV19; D: TRBD1; J: TRBJ2-3; size: once; CDR3: CASSIKEPGGAGTDTQYF; DNA: TGTGCCAGTAGTATAAAAGAGCCAGGGGGCGCGGGCACAGATACGCAGTATTTT
V: TRBV7-9; D: -; J: TRBJ2-5; size: -; CDR3: CASSPDRTMETQYF; DNA: TGTGCCAGCAGCCCAGACAGGACGATGGAGACCCAGTACTTC
V: TRBV2; D: TRBD1; J: TRBJ2-3; size: -; CDR3: CASRQGASTDTQYF; DNA: TGTGCCAGCAGGCAGGGGGCTAGCACAGATACGCAGTATTTT
V: TRBV2; D: -; J: TRBJ2-7; size: few; CDR3: CASRAEGGSSYEQYF; DNA: TGTGCCAGTAGAGCGGAGGGCGGTAGCTCCTACGAGCAGTACTTC
V: TRBV2; D: -; J: TRBJ2-1; size: -; CDR3: CASRGYREGFYNEQFF; DNA: TGTGCCAGCAGGGGTTACAGGGAGGGGTTTTACAATGAGCAGTTCTTC
V: TRBV6-5; D: -; J: TRBJ1-2; size: -; CDR3: CASNREGTGYTF; DNA: TGTGCCAGCAACCGGGAGGGGACAGGCTACACCTTC
V: TRBV3-1/TRBV3-2; D: -; J: TRBJ2-5; size: -; CDR3: CASSLSQIASKETQYF; DNA: TGTGCCAGCAGCCTAAGTCAAATAGCCAGCAAAGAGACCCAGTACTTC
V: TRBV6-5; D: TRBD1; J: TRBJ2-7; size: -; CDR3: CASRLGQGAYEQYF; DNA: TGTGCCAGCAGGCTGGGACAGGGGGCCTACGAGCAGTACTTC
V: TRBV27; D: -; J: TRBJ2-1; size: -; CDR3: CASSPLGAGKINEQFF; DNA: TGTGCCAGCAGTCCCCTCGGAGCGGGCAAAATCAATGAGCAGTTCTTC
V: TRBV4-1; D: -; J: TRBJ2-5; size: -; CDR3: CASSQDMGRETQYF; DNA: TGCGCCAGCAGCCAAGATATGGGGCGCGAGACCCAGTACTTC
V: TRBV6-5; D: -; J: TRBJ2-5; size: once; CDR3: CASTETVTQYF; DNA: TGTGCCAGCACCGAAACTGTGACCCAGTACTTC
V: TRBV6-8; D: -; J: TRBJ1-2; size: -; CDR3: CASSSRPAFYGYTF; DNA: TGTGCCAGCAGTTCGCGGCCGGCCTTTTATGGCTACACCTTC
V: TRBV6-5; D: TRBD1; J: TRBJ1-6; size: -; CDR3: CASSYHQGAGSPLHF; DNA: TGTGCCAGCAGTTACCACCAGGGGGCCGGTTCACCCCTCCACTTT
V: TRBV5-1; D: TRBD2; J: TRBJ2-1; size: -; CDR3: CASSPTLAGGLQTYNEQFF; DNA: TGCGCCAGCAGCCCAACGCTAGCGGGGGGCCTTCAGACCTACAATGAGCAGTTCTTC
V: TRBV28; D: -; J: TRBJ2-7; size: -; CDR3: CASSFSKSMTTYEQYF; DNA: TGTGCCAGCAGTTTTTCAAAGAGCATGACAACCTACGAGCAGTACTTC
V: TRBV14; D: TRBD2; J: TRBJ2-5; size: -; CDR3: CASSLGKRGLETQYF; DNA: TGTGCCAGCAGCCTTGGGAAGCGGGGGCTAGAGACCCAGTACTTC
V: TRBV2; D: -; J: TRBJ1-1; size: -; CDR3: CASSDTGWENTEAFF; DNA: TGTGCCAGCAGTGATACGGGGTGGGAAAACACTGAAGCTTTCTTT
V: TRBV2; D: TRBD2; J: TRBJ2-7; size: -; CDR3: CASDRGGRLSEQYF; DNA: TGTGCCAGCGACCGGGGGGGCAGATTAAGCGAGCAGTACTTC
V: TRBV10-3; D: TRBD2; J: TRBJ2-2; size: -; CDR3: CAISESGTSDTGELFF; DNA: TGTGCCATCAGTGAGTCTGGGACTAGCGACACCGGGGAGCTGTTTTTT
V: TRBV7-7; D: TRBD2; J: TRBJ2-2; size: -; CDR3: CASSPSPGLAGNTGELFF; DNA: TGTGCTAGCAGCCCTAGCCCGGGACTAGCGGGGAACACCGGGGAGCTGTTTTTT
V: TRBV7-9; D: -; J: TRBJ2-5; size: -; CDR3: CASSLRRTVEETQYF; DNA: TGTGCCAGCAGCTTAAGGAGGACAGTAGAAGAGACCCAGTACTTC
V: TRBV15; D: TRBD1; J: TRBJ1-2; size: -; CDR3: CATTRDRDMVHYGYTF; DNA: TGTGCCACCACCCGGGACAGGGATATGGTCCACTATGGCTACACCTTC
V: TRBV4-1; D: TRBD2; J: TRBJ2-7; size: -; CDR3: CASSRFQAGPYEQYF; DNA: TGCGCCAGCAGCCGCTTTCAAGCGGGGCCTTACGAGCAGTACTTC
V: TRBV7-8; D: TRBD1; J: TRBJ2-2; size: -; CDR3: CASSLVPGGSGELFF; DNA: TGTGCCAGCAGCTTAGTTCCAGGGGGCTCCGGGGAGCTGTTTTTT
V: TRBV5-6; D: TRBD2; J: TRBJ2-5; size: -; CDR3: CASSEGLAIQTQYF; DNA: TGTGCCAGCAGCGAGGGACTAGCGATCCAGACCCAGTACTTC
V: TRBV3-1/TRBV3-2; D: TRBD2; J: TRBJ2-3; size: -; CDR3: CASSQGNSGGLKTDTQYF; DNA: TGTGCCAGCAGCCAAGGAAATAGCGGGGGGCTCAAGACAGATACGCAGTATTTT
V: TRBV30; D: -; J: TRBJ1-1; size: -; CDR3: CAWSLRLLMNTEAFF; DNA: TGTGCCTGGAGTTTGAGGTTACTCATGAACACTGAAGCTTTCTTT
V: TRBV6-6; D: -; J: TRBJ1-5; size: -; CDR3: CASSLPPGLNSNQPQHF; DNA: TGTGCCAGCAGTCTACCACCGGGACTTAATAGCAATCAGCCCCAGCATTTT
V: TRBV29-1; D: -; J: TRBJ1-2; size: -; CDR3: CSALRGDYGYTF; DNA: TGCAGCGCCCTCAGGGGAGACTATGGCTACACCTTC
V: TRBV21-1; D: -; J: TRBJ2-3; size: -; CDR3: CASSKGAGGNPSTDTQYF; DNA: TGTGCCAGCAGCAAAGGGGCGGGGGGCAACCCTAGCACAGATACGCAGTATTTT
V: TRBV27; D: -; J: TRBJ1-1; size: -; CDR3: CASSPLRGQYTEAFF; DNA: TGTGCCAGCAGTCCTCTTAGAGGACAGTACACTGAAGCTTTCTTT
V: TRBV4-1; D: -; J: TRBJ1-6; size: few; CDR3: CASSQDFRGAYNSPLHF; DNA: TGCGCCAGCAGCCAAGATTTTCGGGGAGCTTATAATTCACCCCTCCACTTT
V: TRBV7-6; D: TRBD1; J: TRBJ2-7; size: once; CDR3: CASSLGTGREQYF; DNA: TGTGCCAGCAGCTTGGGGACAGGGCGCGAGCAGTACTTC
V: TRBV19; D: TRBD1; J: TRBJ1-1; size: -; CDR3: CASSKGQGATMNTEAFF; DNA: TGTGCCAGTAGTAAGGGACAGGGGGCGACCATGAACACTGAAGCTTTCTTT
V: TRBV5-1; D: TRBD1; J: TRBJ2-6; size: -; CDR3: CASSYGTAAGANVLTF; DNA: TGCGCCAGCAGCTACGGGACAGCGGCTGGGGCCAACGTCCTGACTTTC
V: TRBV5-6; D: TRBD1; J: TRBJ1-1; size: -; CDR3: CASSLEWRQGSNTEAFF; DNA: TGTGCCAGCAGCTTGGAGTGGCGACAGGGGTCAAACACTGAAGCTTTCTTT
V: TRBV1; D: -; J: TRBJ1-5; size: many; CDR3: CTSSLDSTPQHF; DNA: TGCACCAGCTCCCTCGACAGTACGCCCCAGCATTTT
V: TRBV19; D: -; J: TRBJ2-4; size: once; CDR3: CASSTLVEGVIAKNIQYF; DNA: TGTGCCAGTAGTACCCTCGTTGAGGGCGTTATAGCCAAAAACATTCAGTACTTC